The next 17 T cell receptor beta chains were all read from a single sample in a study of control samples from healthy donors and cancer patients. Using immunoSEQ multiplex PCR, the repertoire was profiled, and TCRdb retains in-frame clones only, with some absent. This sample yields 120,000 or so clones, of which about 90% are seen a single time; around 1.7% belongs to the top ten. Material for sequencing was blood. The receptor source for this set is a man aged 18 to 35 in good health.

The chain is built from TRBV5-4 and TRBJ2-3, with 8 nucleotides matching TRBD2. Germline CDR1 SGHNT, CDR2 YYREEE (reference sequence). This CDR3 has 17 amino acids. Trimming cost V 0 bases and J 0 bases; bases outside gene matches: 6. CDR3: CASSLAGGATSTDTQYF. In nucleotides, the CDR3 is TGTGCCAGCAGCTTGGCCGGGGGGGCTACTAGCACAGATACGCAGTATTTT. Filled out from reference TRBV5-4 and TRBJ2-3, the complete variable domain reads ETGVTQSPTHLIKTRGQQVTLRCSSQSGHNTVSWYQQALGQGPQFIFQYYREEENGRGNFPPRFSGLQFPNYSSELNVNALELDDSALYLCASSLAGGATSTDTQYFGPGTRLTVL.

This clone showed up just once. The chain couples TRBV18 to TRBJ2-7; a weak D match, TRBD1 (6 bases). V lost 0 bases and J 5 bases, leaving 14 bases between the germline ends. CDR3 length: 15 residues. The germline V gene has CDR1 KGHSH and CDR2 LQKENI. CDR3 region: CASSPPNRVLNEQYF. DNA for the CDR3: TGTGCCAGCTCACCACCGAACAGGGTACTCAACGAGCAGTACTTC.

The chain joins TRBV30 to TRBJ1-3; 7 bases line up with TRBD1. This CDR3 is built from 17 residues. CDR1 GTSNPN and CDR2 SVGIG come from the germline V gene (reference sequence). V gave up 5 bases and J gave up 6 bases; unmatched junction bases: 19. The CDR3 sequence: CAWYRGRNELAKNTIYF. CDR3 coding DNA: TGTGCCTGGTATAGGGGGCGCAATGAGTTGGCCAAAAACACCATATATTTT.

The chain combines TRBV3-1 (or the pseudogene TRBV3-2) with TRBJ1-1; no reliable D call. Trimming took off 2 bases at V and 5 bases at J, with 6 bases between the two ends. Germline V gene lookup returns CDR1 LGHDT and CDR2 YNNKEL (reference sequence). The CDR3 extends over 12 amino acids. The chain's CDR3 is CASSQPQTEAFF. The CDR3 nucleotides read TGTGCCAGCAGCCAACCCCAAACTGAAGCTTTCTTT.

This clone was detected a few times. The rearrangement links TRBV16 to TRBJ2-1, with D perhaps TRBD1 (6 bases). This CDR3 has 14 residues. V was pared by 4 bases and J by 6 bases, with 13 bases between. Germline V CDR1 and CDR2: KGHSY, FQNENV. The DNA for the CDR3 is TGTGCCAGCAGCCCTAGACAGGTCAGCAATGAGCAGTTCTTC. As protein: CASSPRQVSNEQFF.

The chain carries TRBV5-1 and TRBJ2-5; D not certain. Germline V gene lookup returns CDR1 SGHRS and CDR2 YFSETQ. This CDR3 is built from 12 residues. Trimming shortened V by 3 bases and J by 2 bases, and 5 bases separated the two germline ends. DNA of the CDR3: TGCGCCAGCAGCTCAACTCAAGAGACCCAGTACTTC. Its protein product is CASSSTQETQYF.

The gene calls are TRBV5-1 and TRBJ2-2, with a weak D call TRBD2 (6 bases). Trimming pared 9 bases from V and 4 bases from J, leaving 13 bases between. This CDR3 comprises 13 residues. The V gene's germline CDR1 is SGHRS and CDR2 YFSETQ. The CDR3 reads CATRLDFTGELFF. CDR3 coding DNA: TGCGCCACCCGACTAGACTTCACCGGGGAGCTGTTTTTT. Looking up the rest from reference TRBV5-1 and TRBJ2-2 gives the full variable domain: KAGVTQTPRYLIKTRGQQVTLSCSPISGHRSVSWYQQTPGQGLQFLFEYFSETQRNKGNFPGRFSGRQFSNSRSEMNVSTLELGDSALYLCATRLDFTGELFFGEGSRLTVL.

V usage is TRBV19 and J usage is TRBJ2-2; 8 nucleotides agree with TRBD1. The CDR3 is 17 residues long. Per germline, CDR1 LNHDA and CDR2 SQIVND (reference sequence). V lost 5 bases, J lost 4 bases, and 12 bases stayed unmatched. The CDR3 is CASSAFGRGLITGELFF. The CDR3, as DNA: TGTGCCAGTAGTGCATTCGGCAGGGGGCTCATCACCGGGGAGCTGTTTTTT.

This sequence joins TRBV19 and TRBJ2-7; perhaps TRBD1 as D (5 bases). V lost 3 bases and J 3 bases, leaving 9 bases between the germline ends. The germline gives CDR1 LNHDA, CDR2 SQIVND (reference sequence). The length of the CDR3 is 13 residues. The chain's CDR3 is CASSIDDSYEQYF. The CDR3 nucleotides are TGTGCCAGTAGTATCGACGACAGCTACGAGCAGTACTTC. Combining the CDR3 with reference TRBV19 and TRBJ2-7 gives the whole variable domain DGGITQSPKYLFRKEGQNVTLSCEQNLNHDAMYWYRQDPGQGLRLIYYSQIVNDFQKGDIAEGYSVSREKKESFPLTVTSAQKNPTAFYLCASSIDDSYEQYFGPGTRLTVT.

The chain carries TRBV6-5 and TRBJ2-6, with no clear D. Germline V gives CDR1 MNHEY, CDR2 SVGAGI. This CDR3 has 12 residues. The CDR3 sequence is CAVDSGANVLTF. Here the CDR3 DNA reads TGTGCGGTAGACTCTGGGGCCAACGTCCTGACTTTC.

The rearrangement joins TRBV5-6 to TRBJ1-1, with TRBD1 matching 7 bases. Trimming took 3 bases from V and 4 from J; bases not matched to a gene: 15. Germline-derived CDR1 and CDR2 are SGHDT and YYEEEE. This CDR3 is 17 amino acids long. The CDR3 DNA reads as TGTGCCAGCAGCTCACAGTGGGGCAGTTCAGGGGGCACTGAAGCTTTCTTT. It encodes CASSSQWGSSGGTEAFF.

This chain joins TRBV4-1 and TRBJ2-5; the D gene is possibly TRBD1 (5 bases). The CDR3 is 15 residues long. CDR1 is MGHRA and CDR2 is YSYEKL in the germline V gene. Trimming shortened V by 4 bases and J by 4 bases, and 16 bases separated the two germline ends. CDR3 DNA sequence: TGCGCCAGCAGCCTAGTAGACAGTGAACGAGAGACCCAGTACTTC. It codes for CASSLVDSERETQYF.

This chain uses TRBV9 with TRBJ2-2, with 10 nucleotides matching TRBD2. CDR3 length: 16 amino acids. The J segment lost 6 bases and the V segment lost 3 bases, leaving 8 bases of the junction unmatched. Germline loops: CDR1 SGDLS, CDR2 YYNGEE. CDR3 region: CASSGGLAVLSGELFF. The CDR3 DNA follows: TGTGCCAGCAGCGGAGGACTAGCGGTGCTTTCCGGGGAGCTGTTTTTT.

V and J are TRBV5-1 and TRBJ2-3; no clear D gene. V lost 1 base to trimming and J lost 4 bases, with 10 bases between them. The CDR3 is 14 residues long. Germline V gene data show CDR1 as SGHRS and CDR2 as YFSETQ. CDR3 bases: TGCGCCAGCAGCTTGAGCCTCCAAGCAGATACGCAGTATTTT. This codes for CASSLSLQADTQYF.

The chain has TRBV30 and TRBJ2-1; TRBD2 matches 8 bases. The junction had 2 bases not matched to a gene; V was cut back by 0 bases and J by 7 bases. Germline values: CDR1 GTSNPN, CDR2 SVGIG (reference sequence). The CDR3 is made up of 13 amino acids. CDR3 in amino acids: CAWSVVAGNEQFF. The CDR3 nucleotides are TGTGCCTGGAGTGTAGTAGCGGGAAATGAGCAGTTCTTC. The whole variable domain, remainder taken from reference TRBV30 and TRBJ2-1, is SQTIHQWPATLVQPVGSPLSLECTVEGTSNPNLYWYRQAAGRGLQLLFYSVGIGQISSEVPQNLSASRPQDRQFILSSKKLLLSDSGFYLCAWSVVAGNEQFFGPGTRLTVL.

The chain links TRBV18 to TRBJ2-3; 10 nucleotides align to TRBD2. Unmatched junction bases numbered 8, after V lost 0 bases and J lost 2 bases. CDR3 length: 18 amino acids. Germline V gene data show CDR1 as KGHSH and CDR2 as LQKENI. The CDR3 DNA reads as TGTGCCAGCTCACCACCGAAGCGGACTAGCGGAATCACAGATACGCAGTATTTT. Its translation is CASSPPKRTSGITDTQYF.

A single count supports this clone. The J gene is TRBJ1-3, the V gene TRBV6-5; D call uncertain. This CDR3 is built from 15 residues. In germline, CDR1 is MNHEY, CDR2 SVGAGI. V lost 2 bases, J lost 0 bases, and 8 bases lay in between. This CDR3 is CASSYGQNSGNTIYF. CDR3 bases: TGTGCCAGCAGTTACGGTCAGAACTCTGGAAACACCATATATTTT.